Here is one T cell receptor beta chain with its context. This record belongs to a study of T cell responses to AZD1222 COVID-19 vaccine. Germline V gene sequence: CDR1 MDHEN, CDR2 SYDVKM. V lost 10 bases and J lost 2, with 18 bases in between. The CDR3 loop spans 14 amino acids. This table comes from immunoSEQ multiplex PCR, and its TCRdb copy is limited to in-frame clones, with some not included. This table has tens of thousands of clones, more than 65% appearing once. The sample in question was peripheral blood, obtained on day 0 of AZD1222 vaccination. The TCR sequence derives from an adult in good health. This sequence joins TRBV28 and TRBJ2-7, with a possible D match to TRBD1 (5 bases). The CDR3 DNA follows: TGTGCCACCGACCAGCCCAGGGTTACCTACGAGCAGTACTTC. This codes for CATDQPRVTYEQYF.